The entry that follows covers one T cell receptor (beta chain) sequence. The antigen is not known. This sample stems from a study of shared clonotypes between healthy human individuals. Study-wide points: How much donors shared clonotypes was expected to be affected by sequencing depth.

For each subset, genomic DNA was distributed in equal portions over several immunoSEQ plates. In the original workflow: ImmunoSEQ output held junction-only sequences without quality scores, so filtering differed. This table comes from immunoSEQ multiplex PCR, and its TCRdb copy is limited to in-frame clones, with some not included. From that table come the V and J calls and clone size; the DNA was used to work out D and trimming. The sample yields about half a million clones, 81% seen once. Germline CDR1 and CDR2: SGHNT and YYREEE (reference sequence). The germline V and J ends were trimmed by 0 bases and 0 bases, with 9 bases remaining between them. The CDR3 has 15 residues.

The chain employs TRBV5-4 and TRBJ1-2; D remains ambiguous. Sequences were obtained from PBMCs. The sequence was obtained from a woman in her 40s in good health. Some clones in this sample may be carry-over from other donors' samples. The CDR3 DNA reads as TGTGCCAGCAGCTTGGTGGGCATAGCTAACTATGGCTACACCTTC. Protein: CASSLVGIANYGYTF.